This paragraph reports one T cell receptor beta chain. Its antigen is unidentified. Clones were read by immunoSEQ multiplex PCR, and TCRdb kept only the in-frame ones, dropping some. Of roughly 45,000 clones in the sample, 60% to 80% were seen once. The sample belongs to a study of cytotoxic CD8 clonotypes in ibrutinib-treated CLL. For the study at large: Response samples came after a median about 13 months of treatment, range 6 to 36. General study findings and limits: Sampling times (in sustained-remission versus progressing patients) were not the same. Rare overall, public clonotypes shrank or held steady under therapy. Increased clonality at ibrutinib response gave way to a return toward baseline at progression.

CDR3 size: 14 residues. The V end was cut by 6 bases, the J end by 6 bases, with 16 bases between. The germline gives CDR1 MNHEY, CDR2 SVGAGI. The chain employs TRBV6-5 and TRBJ2-3, with D perhaps matching TRBD2 (7 bases). Sequenced here: PBMCs, sampled after 24 months of ibrutinib treatment. The sequence came from a human donor with chronic lymphocytic leukemia. The CDR3: CASSPGGPPDTQYF. CDR3 sequence (DNA): TGTGCCAGCAGCCCCGGGGGGCCCCCGGATACGCAGTATTTT.